This T cell receptor (beta chain) was recovered during a study of regulatory T cells in long-lasting Graves disease. Time point noted: persistent/refractory GD, antithyroid drugs over 5 years with positive TRAb. Scientists built the TCR library using RNA that was extracted from PBMCs. Each of the patients was recruited from an endocrinology department situated in Xi'an, China. Arm-PCR of CDR3 regions with iRepertoire HTBI primers generated TCR beta libraries. TCRdb analysed the multiplex PCR reads with MiXCR anew, one entry per CDR3 protein. The data show over 650,000 distinct CDR3 sequences, around 30% seen once. Germline CDR1 DFQATT, CDR2 SNEGSKA (reference sequence). V shed 6 bases and J shed 7 bases, with 13 bases lying between them. The CDR3 extends over 12 amino acids.

The sequences come from peripheral blood mononuclear cells (PBMCs), collected when the disease was refractory, from a patient treated with antithyroid drugs. The chain combines TRBV20-1 with TRBJ1-5; D not resolved. The source of this sequence is a female donor with Graves disease. In nucleotides, the CDR3 is TGCAGTGCCTACGGCGGGGTCCAGCCCCAGCATTTT. Translating gives CSAYGGVQPQHF.